Following are 30 T cell receptor beta chains from one sample sequenced in a study of Tregs in tolerant kidney transplant recipients. The table came from immunoSEQ multiplex PCR; TCRdb's copy has only in-frame clones and leaves some out. The sample contains 100,000 to 130,000 clones, around 90% of which appear only once. Sequencing was performed on CD4+ T cells from blood, taken before the transplant. The receptors stem from a human donor who received a combined kidney and bone marrow transplant.

This clone showed up just once. This CDR3 is CASSAPTYEQYF. The CDR3 DNA follows: TGTGCCAGCAGCGCTCCTACCTACGAGCAGTACTTC. The rearrangement uses TRBV7-2 and TRBJ2-7, with unresolved D. The length of the CDR3 is 12 residues. Looked up from germline, CDR1 is SGHTA and CDR2 is FQGNSA. Trimming cost V 5 bases and J 2 bases, with 7 bases left between them.

The rearrangement joins TRBV5-6 to TRBJ2-1; 7 bases are shared with TRBD2. The CDR3 is made up of 14 amino acids. Germline CDR1 reads SGHDT; CDR2 reads YYEEEE. Trimming at V came to 6 bases and at J to 9 bases, leaving 12 bases not matched to a gene. CDR3 in amino acids: CASKKTGSGTEQFF. As DNA, the CDR3 is TGTGCCAGCAAAAAGACCGGAAGCGGGACTGAGCAGTTCTTC. The full variable domain, its missing parts supplied by reference TRBV5-6 and TRBJ2-1, is DAGVTQSPTHLIKTRGQQVTLRCSPKSGHDTVSWYQQALGQGPQFIFQYYEEEERQRGNFPDRFSGHQFPNYSSELNVNALLLGDSALYLCASKKTGSGTEQFFGPGTRLTVL.

The J gene is TRBJ1-1, the V gene TRBV28; no reliable D call. This CDR3 has 14 amino acids. Between the trimmed V and J ends, which lost 8 bases and 7 bases, there was a span of 20 bases. CDR1 and CDR2 (germline): MDHEN, SYDVKM. CDR3 sequence reads: CASPVRLKSSEAFF. The CDR3 coding sequence is TGTGCCAGCCCAGTACGACTCAAGTCTAGTGAAGCTTTCTTT.

This sequence joins TRBV2 and TRBJ2-2; 13 bases are shared with TRBD2. This CDR3 contains 17 residues. With 11 bases clipped from V and 1 base from J, the junction kept 10 bases outside the gene matches. Germline V gene data show CDR1 as SNHLY and CDR2 as FYNNEI. The chain's CDR3 is CAGRGTSGAQNTGELFF. CDR3 DNA: TGTGCCGGGAGGGGGACTAGCGGGGCCCAGAACACCGGGGAGCTGTTTTTT.

The chain recombines TRBV28 with TRBJ2-7, with TRBD1 identical over 7 bases. The germline V gene has CDR1 MDHEN and CDR2 SYDVKM. V dropped 6 bases and J dropped 6; count of bases not matched to a gene: 17. There are 16 residues in the CDR3. CDR3 region: CASSPRKTGFRAEQYF. The CDR3 coding sequence is TGTGCCAGCAGCCCCCGGAAGACAGGGTTTCGGGCCGAGCAGTACTTC.

This clone was seen only once. This chain joins TRBV13 and TRBJ2-3, with TRBD1 matching over 7 bases. CDR3 size: 15 residues. Trimming cost V 3 bases and J 4 bases; bases outside gene matches: 7. The germline V gene encodes CDR1 PRHDT and CDR2 FYEKMQ (reference sequence). The CDR3 reads CASSLRGGLADTQYF. As DNA, the CDR3 is TGTGCCAGCAGCTTGAGAGGGGGCCTCGCAGATACGCAGTATTTT.

This rearrangement joins TRBV6-5 to TRBJ1-4; D may be TRBD1 (5 bases). Germline V gives CDR1 MNHEY, CDR2 SVGAGI. The CDR3 is 14 amino acids. V lost 6 bases and J lost 8, with 16 bases in between. This CDR3 reads CASSFQTVPEKLFF. The CDR3 DNA sequence: TGTGCCAGCAGCTTTCAGACAGTTCCCGAAAAACTGTTTTTT.

Worth noting for this clone: Other DNA sequences from this sample encode an identical CDR3 as well. This chain connects TRBV7-2 to TRBJ2-7, with 8 bases that match TRBD1. V lost 5 bases to trimming and J lost 7 bases; unmatched junction nucleotides: 7. Germline values: CDR1 SGHTA, CDR2 FQGNSA. The length of the CDR3 is 13 residues. The CDR3 nucleotides are TGTGCCAGCAGCCTTCGGACAGGGCGGGAGCAGTACTTC. It specifies CASSLRTGREQYF. Based on the CDR3 plus reference TRBV7-2 and TRBJ2-7, the full variable domain is GAGVSQSPSNKVTEKGKDVELRCDPISGHTALYWYRQSLGQGLEFLIYFQGNSAPDKSGLPSDRFSAERTGGSVSTLTIQRTQQEDSAVYLCASSLRTGREQYFGPGTRLTVT.

CDR3 protein: CASSLGILNTEAFF. The CDR3 nucleotides read TGTGCCAGCAGCTTAGGTATCCTGAACACTGAAGCTTTCTTT. V gene TRBV13 combines with J gene TRBJ1-1, with D uncertain. This CDR3 is built from 14 residues. Germline V CDR1 and CDR2: PRHDT, FYEKMQ (reference sequence). V lost 0 bases and J 0 bases, leaving 5 bases between the germline ends.

The table lists this clone with a count of one. V usage is TRBV9 and J usage is TRBJ1-2; D gene uncertain. The CDR3 is 13 residues long. Per the germline V gene, CDR1 is SGDLS and CDR2 is YYNGEE. V gave up 0 bases and J gave up 8 bases, with 11 bases separating them. CDR3 protein: CASSVDGGGGYTF. CDR3 sequence (DNA): TGTGCCAGCAGCGTAGATGGCGGAGGCGGCTACACCTTC.

The chain employs TRBV15 and TRBJ1-1, with D uncertain. V dropped 0 bases and J dropped 1 base, with 12 bases sitting between them. The CDR3 has 16 amino acids. Germline loops: CDR1 LNHNV, CDR2 YYDKDF (reference sequence). The CDR3 nucleotides are TGTGCCACCAGCAGAGAAAGCCGTAGCGGGAACACTGAAGCTTTCTTT. As protein: CATSRESRSGNTEAFF. The entire variable domain, with the rest obtained from reference TRBV15 and TRBJ1-1, is as follows: DAMVIQNPRYQVTQFGKPVTLSCSQTLNHNVMYWYQQKSSQAPKLLFHYYDKDFNNEADTPDNFQSRRPNTSFCFLDIRSPGLGDTAMYLCATSRESRSGNTEAFFGQGTRLTVV.

V is TRBV7-2 and J is TRBJ1-6; weak D call: TRBD1 (6 bases). This CDR3 is built from 17 residues. The V end lost 2 bases, the J end lost 7 bases, and 18 bases lay between the germline ends. From germline, CDR1 is SGHTA and CDR2 FQGNSA. The CDR3 protein is CASSLTHRQGRNSPLHF. In DNA form, the CDR3 reads TGTGCCAGCAGCTTAACCCACCGGCAGGGGAGAAATTCACCCCTCCACTTT.

The chain links TRBV7-7 to TRBJ2-1, with TRBD1 matching over 8 bases. The germline V gene encodes CDR1 SSHAT and CDR2 FNYEAQ (reference sequence). The CDR3 extends over 14 amino acids. The ends lost 5 bases at V and 6 bases at J; junction bases unmatched: 6. The CDR3 DNA follows: TGTGCCAGCAGCCCCGGGACAGGATCCAATGAGCAGTTCTTC. Its translation: CASSPGTGSNEQFF.

The chain uses TRBV30 and TRBJ2-7, with 10 bases that match TRBD2. Germline V gives CDR1 GTSNPN, CDR2 SVGIG (reference sequence). This CDR3 has 12 residues. Trimming removed 4 bases from V and 4 bases from J; junction bases left unmatched: 1. This chain's CDR3 is CAWTSGSYEQYF. In nucleotides, the CDR3 is TGTGCCTGGACTAGCGGGAGTTACGAGCAGTACTTC.

The chain is built from TRBV2 and TRBJ2-2; D not certain. The CDR3 has 11 amino acids. Germline CDR1 and CDR2: SNHLY and FYNNEI. Trimming took 8 bases from V and 7 from J, leaving 8 bases between them. Here the CDR3 DNA reads TGTGCCAGCTCCGGTGACGGGGAGCTGTTTTTT. This sequence encodes CASSGDGELFF.

This chain links TRBV6-5 with TRBJ1-1; the D is unclear. Per the germline V gene, CDR1 is MNHEY and CDR2 is SVGAGI. Trimming took off 5 bases at V and 1 base at J, with 5 bases between the two ends. This CDR3 spans 12 amino acids. The CDR3 reads CASSRQNTEAFF. The CDR3 DNA sequence: TGTGCCAGCAGTCGACAGAACACTGAAGCTTTCTTT.

The chain employs TRBV9 and TRBJ2-3, with D maybe TRBD2 (6 bases). The CDR3 contains 13 residues. Germline CDR1 is SGDLS and CDR2 is YYNGEE. Trimming removed 0 bases from V and 10 bases from J, with 12 bases in between. The CDR3: CASSVAEAGSQYF. Here the CDR3 DNA reads TGTGCCAGCAGCGTAGCCGAGGCGGGGTCGCAGTATTTT.

CDR3 sequence reads: CASSKTSGATLKQYF. CDR3 nucleotides: TGTGCCAGCAGTAAGACCTCAGGGGCCACCCTTAAGCAGTACTTC. This chain connects TRBV6-1 to TRBJ2-7, with a possible D match to TRBD1 (6 bases). The ends were cut back, 5 bases at V and 8 bases at J, with 22 bases in the middle. This CDR3 is 15 amino acids long. Germline CDR1 reads MNHNS; CDR2 reads SASEGT.

The chain recombines TRBV10-3 with TRBJ1-1, with D possibly matching TRBD1 (5 bases). V shed 6 bases and J shed 0 bases, with 11 bases lying between them. Germline loops: CDR1 ENHRY, CDR2 SYGVKD. CDR3 length equals 14 residues. CDR3 residues: CAIRLTDMNTEAFF. Written as DNA, the CDR3 is TGTGCCATCAGGCTGACAGACATGAACACTGAAGCTTTCTTT.

This clone appeared a single time. The chain combines TRBV5-1 with TRBJ1-2; 8 nucleotides agree with TRBD1. Losses at the gene ends were 4 bases for V and 1 base for J; bases not matched to a gene: 6. Germline CDR1 and CDR2: SGHRS and YFSETQ. The CDR3 is 15 residues long. This chain's CDR3 is CASSQRTGSNYGYTF. In nucleotides, the CDR3 is TGCGCCAGCAGCCAGAGGACAGGGAGTAACTATGGCTACACCTTC.

The chain combines TRBV5-1 with TRBJ2-7; 7 bases fit TRBD2. The CDR3 extends over 14 amino acids. With V trimmed by 2 bases and J by 5 bases, 7 bases remained unmatched. CDR1 and CDR2 from the germline V gene are SGHRS and YFSETQ. CDR3 sequence reads: CASSFPRGTNEQYF. Here the CDR3 DNA reads TGCGCCAGCAGCTTCCCGCGGGGGACCAACGAGCAGTACTTC. The full variable domain, with the rest looked up from reference TRBV5-1 and TRBJ2-7, is KAGVTQTPRYLIKTRGQQVTLSCSPISGHRSVSWYQQTPGQGLQFLFEYFSETQRNKGNFPGRFSGRQFSNSRSEMNVSTLELGDSALYLCASSFPRGTNEQYFGPGTRLTVT.

The chain is built from TRBV6-6 and TRBJ1-2; no reliable D call. Per the germline V gene, CDR1 is MNHNY and CDR2 is SVGAGI (reference sequence). V lost 7 bases and J 8 bases, leaving 14 bases between the germline ends. The CDR3 spans 12 residues. The chain's CDR3 is CASIPGSGGYTF. CDR3 in DNA: TGTGCCAGCATTCCCGGGTCCGGGGGCTACACCTTC.

V and J are TRBV9 and TRBJ2-5; tentatively, D is TRBD1 (6 bases). Per germline, CDR1 SGDLS and CDR2 YYNGEE. The V gene lost 3 bases and the J gene lost 2 bases, with 11 bases spanning the gap. The CDR3 contains 14 residues. CDR3 DNA sequence: TGTGCCAGCAGCGGGGACATCCGACAAGAGACCCAGTACTTC. Translation gives CASSGDIRQETQYF.

The chain links TRBV7-8 to TRBJ1-5; 7 nucleotides align to TRBD1. CDR3 length: 13 amino acids. Germline V gene sequence: CDR1 SGHVS, CDR2 FQNEAQ. V dropped 11 bases and J dropped 8; count of bases not matched to a gene: 12. CDR3 residues: CARLTRGDEPQHF. DNA for the CDR3: TGTGCCCGACTGACCAGGGGGGATGAGCCCCAGCATTTT. The full variable domain, its missing parts supplied by reference TRBV7-8 and TRBJ1-5, is GAGVSQSPRYKVAKRGQDVALRCDPISGHVSLFWYQQALGQGPEFLTYFQNEAQLDKSGLPSDRFFAERPEGSVSTLKIQRTQQEDSAVYLCARLTRGDEPQHFGDGTRLSIL.

The chain employs TRBV19 and TRBJ2-1; tentative D call: TRBD2 (6 bases). The germline V gene encodes CDR1 LNHDA and CDR2 SQIVND (reference sequence). CDR3 length: 16 residues. Trimming removed 4 bases at V and 2 bases at J, with 15 bases between. CDR3 amino acids: CASSNPGGAAYNEQFF. Here the CDR3 DNA reads TGTGCCAGTAGTAACCCAGGAGGGGCGGCCTACAATGAGCAGTTCTTC.

The chain employs TRBV18 and TRBJ1-1; 7 bases agree with TRBD1. This CDR3 spans 16 amino acids. Trimming at V came to 3 bases and at J to 1 base, leaving 8 bases not matched to a gene. CDR1 is KGHSH and CDR2 is LQKENI in the germline V gene. The CDR3 is CASSPSTGQKNTEAFF. The CDR3 coding sequence is TGTGCCAGCTCACCGTCGACAGGGCAAAAGAACACTGAAGCTTTCTTT.

The chain recombines TRBV7-9 with TRBJ1-5; maybe TRBD1 (6 bases). This CDR3 has 15 amino acids. Trimming left V 0 bases short and J 7 bases short, with 13 bases between. Germline V gene data show CDR1 as SEHNR and CDR2 as FQNEAQ (reference sequence). The CDR3 region is CASSLATGQGQPQHF. CDR3 coding DNA: TGTGCCAGCAGCTTAGCTACGGGGCAGGGGCAGCCCCAGCATTTT. The variable domain in full, completed from reference TRBV7-9 and TRBJ1-5, reads DTGVSQNPRHKITKRGQNVTFRCDPISEHNRLYWYRQTLGQGPEFLTYFQNEAQLEKSRLLSDRFSAERPKGSFSTLEIQRTEQGDSAMYLCASSLATGQGQPQHFGDGTRLSIL.

The DNA of the CDR3 is TGCGCCAGCAGCCTTGCCGGGACTAGCGGGCGTAGCACAGATACGCAGTATTTT. Amino acid sequence: CASSLAGTSGRSTDTQYF. The chain links TRBV4-1 to TRBJ2-3; 12 positions agree with TRBD2. V lost 4 bases and J lost 0; bases outside the gene matches: 8. This CDR3 region has 18 residues. CDR1 and CDR2 from the germline V gene are MGHRA and YSYEKL.

The chain uses TRBV6-5 and TRBJ1-3, with no clear D. V lost 6 bases and J 5 bases, leaving 5 bases between the germline ends. The CDR3 spans 11 residues. CDR1 and CDR2 (germline): MNHEY, SVGAGI. The CDR3 sequence: CASRTRNTIYF. DNA for the CDR3: TGTGCCAGCAGAACTAGAAACACCATATATTTT.

This sequence joins TRBV18 and TRBJ2-7, with 7 bases lining up with TRBD2. V shed 5 bases, J shed 4 bases, and the junction held 11 bases outside the gene matches. The germline V gene encodes CDR1 KGHSH and CDR2 LQKENI. The CDR3 is 15 amino acids. The CDR3 nucleotides are TGTGCCAGCTCATCCCCATCCGGGGGGAATTACGAGCAGTACTTC. It yields the protein CASSSPSGGNYEQYF.